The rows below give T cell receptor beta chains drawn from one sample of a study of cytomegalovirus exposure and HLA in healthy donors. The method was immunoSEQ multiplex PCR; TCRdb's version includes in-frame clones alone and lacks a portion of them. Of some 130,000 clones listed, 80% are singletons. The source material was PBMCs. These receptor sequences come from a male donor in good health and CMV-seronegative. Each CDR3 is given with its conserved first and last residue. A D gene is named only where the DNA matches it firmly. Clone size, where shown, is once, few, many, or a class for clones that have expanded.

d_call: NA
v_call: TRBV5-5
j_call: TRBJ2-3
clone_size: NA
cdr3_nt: TGTGCCAGCAGCTTGGGAGCTAGCCTGGGAGATACGCAGTATTTT
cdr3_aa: CASSLGASLGDTQYF

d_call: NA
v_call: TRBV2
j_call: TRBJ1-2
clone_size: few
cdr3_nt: TGTGCCAGCAGTGCTCTCGGGGGTCGAAGCAACTATGGCTACACCTTC
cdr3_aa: CASSALGGRSNYGYTF

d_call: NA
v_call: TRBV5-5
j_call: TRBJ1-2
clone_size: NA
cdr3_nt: TGTGCCAGCAGGCGGATTGGTGGCTATGGCTACACCTTC
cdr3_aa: CASRRIGGYGYTF

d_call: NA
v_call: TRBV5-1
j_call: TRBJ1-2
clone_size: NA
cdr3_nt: TGCGCCAGCTACTCTCCCATCTATGGCTACACCTTC
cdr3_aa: CASYSPIYGYTF

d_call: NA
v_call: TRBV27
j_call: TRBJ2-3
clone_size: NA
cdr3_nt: TGTGCCAGCTCGACCGGACTTTCCGTTTACACAGATACGCAGTATTTT
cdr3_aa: CASSTGLSVYTDTQYF

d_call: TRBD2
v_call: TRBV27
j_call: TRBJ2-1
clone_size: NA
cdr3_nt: TGTGCCAGCACTCTTTTGGCTAGCGGGAACTACAATGAGCAGTTCTTC
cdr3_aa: CASTLLASGNYNEQFF

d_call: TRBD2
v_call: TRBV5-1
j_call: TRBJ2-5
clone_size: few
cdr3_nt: TGCGCCAGCAGGCCGGGACTAGGAGGAGAGACCCAGTACTTC
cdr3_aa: CASRPGLGGETQYF

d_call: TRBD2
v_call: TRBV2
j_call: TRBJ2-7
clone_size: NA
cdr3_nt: TGTGCCAGCAGATCGGTAGCGGGAGTCTCCTACGAGCAGTACTTC
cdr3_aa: CASRSVAGVSYEQYF

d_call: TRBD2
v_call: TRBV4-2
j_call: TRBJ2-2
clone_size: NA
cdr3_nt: TGTGCCAGCAGCCAAACGATTGGGACTAGCGGGAGGAACACCGGGGAGCTGTTTTTT
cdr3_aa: CASSQTIGTSGRNTGELFF

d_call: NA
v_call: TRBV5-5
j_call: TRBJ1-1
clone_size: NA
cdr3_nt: TGTGCCAGCAGCTTGTCGGTCGAGAACACTGAAGCTTTCTTT
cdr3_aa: CASSLSVENTEAFF

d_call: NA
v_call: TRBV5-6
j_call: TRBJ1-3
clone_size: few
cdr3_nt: TGTGCCAGCAGCCGGACAGCTGGAAACACCATATATTTT
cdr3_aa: CASSRTAGNTIYF

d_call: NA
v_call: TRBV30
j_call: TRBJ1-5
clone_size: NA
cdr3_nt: TGTGCCTGGAGTTCACAGGCTTCCAATCAGCCCCAGCATTTT
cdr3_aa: CAWSSQASNQPQHF

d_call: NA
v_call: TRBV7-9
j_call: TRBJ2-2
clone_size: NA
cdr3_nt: TGTGCCAGCATCAACGAGCATTGGACCGGGGAGCTGTTTTTT
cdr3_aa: CASINEHWTGELFF

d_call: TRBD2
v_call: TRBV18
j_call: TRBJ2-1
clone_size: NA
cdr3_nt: TGTGCCAGCTCACCAAGGGAGCGGGGGGCCTACAATGAGCAGTTCTTC
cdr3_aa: CASSPRERGAYNEQFF

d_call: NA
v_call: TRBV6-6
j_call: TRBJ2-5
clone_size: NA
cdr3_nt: TGTGCCAGCAGCCCGGGAGAAGAGACCCAGTACTTC
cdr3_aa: CASSPGEETQYF

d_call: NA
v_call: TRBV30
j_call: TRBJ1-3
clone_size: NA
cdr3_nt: TGTGCCTGGAGTAAAGGGGGCTCTGGAAACACCATATATTTT
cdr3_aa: CAWSKGGSGNTIYF

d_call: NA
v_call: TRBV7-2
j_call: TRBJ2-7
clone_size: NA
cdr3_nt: TGTGCCAGCAGCTTACCCAGGGTCTCCTACGAGCAGTACTTC
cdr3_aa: CASSLPRVSYEQYF

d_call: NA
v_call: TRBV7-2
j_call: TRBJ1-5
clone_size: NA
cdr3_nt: TGTGCCAGCAGCTTAAGCCTAGGGGAGCCCCAGCATTTT
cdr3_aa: CASSLSLGEPQHF

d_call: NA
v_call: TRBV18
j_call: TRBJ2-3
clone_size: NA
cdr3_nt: TGTGCCAGCTCACCGGACTTTCGCACAGATACGCAGTATTTT
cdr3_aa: CASSPDFRTDTQYF

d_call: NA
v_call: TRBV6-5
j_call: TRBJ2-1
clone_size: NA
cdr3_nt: TGTGCCAGCAGCAGAAATGAGCAGTTCTTC
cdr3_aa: CASSRNEQFF